Below, one T cell receptor beta chain is given with its context. Germline V gene data show CDR1 as MDHEN and CDR2 as SYDVKM. The J segment lost 5 bases and the V segment lost 9 bases, leaving 1 base of the junction unmatched. The CDR3 sequence is 13 residues long. The source of the sample is a study of blood T cell repertoires in COVID-19. At the level of the study: The study drew acute and convalescent COVID-19 samples from the United States, Italy and Spain. PBMCs, B-cell-depleted T cells, or T cells were the source of the cDNA or gDNA that made up the material.

Original handling: The authors estimated nucleated cell counts from reference gene primer amplification. Sequenced by immunoSEQ multiplex PCR; TCRdb stores in-frame clones only, minus some. V, J and clone size derive from that table, while D and trimming were established from the DNA sequence. The sample consists of hundreds of thousands of clones, approximately 88% of them appearing once. Seattle's enrolled individuals joined amid active infection and were then monitored longitudinally. The sample comprised peripheral blood. This receptor was obtained from a woman in her twenties or thirties with COVID-19, enrolled during active disease. The V and J genes are TRBV28 and TRBJ2-1, with TRBD2 identical over 13 bases. The CDR3, as DNA: TGTGCCAGTGGACTAGCGGGAGACAATGAGCAGTTCTTC. As protein: CASGLAGDNEQFF.